These T cell receptor beta chains were read from a single sample in a study of T cells after yellow fever vaccination. MiXCR was run by TCRdb on the 5' RACE reads, yielding one entry per CDR3 protein. Seen here are some 340,000 distinct CDR3 sequences, about 10% observed once, and the top ten hold around 3.2%. The source was CD4+ T cells sorted from PBMCs, collected 45 days after the yellow fever booster vaccination. Receptor source: a man in his late teens or twenties who received the YFV17D yellow fever vaccine. Each CDR3 is given with its conserved first and last residue. The order of the fields is D gene, J gene, V gene, clone size, CDR3 protein, CDR3 DNA. A D gene is named only where the DNA matches it firmly. Not all rows give a size; the values are once, few, many and, for expanded clones, a class.

>TRBD1|TRBJ2-7|TRBV7-2|many
CASSSGTGYYEQYF
TGTGCCAGCAGCTCCGGGACAGGGTACTACGAGCAGTACTTC
>TRBD1|TRBJ1-2|TRBV4-3|few
CASSQETGTYGYTF
TGCGCCAGCAGCCAAGAGACAGGGACCTATGGCTACACCTTC
>.|TRBJ2-1|TRBV20-1|.
CSARYVGRGQFF
TGCAGTGCTAGATACGTCGGACGGGGTCAGTTCTTC
>.|TRBJ2-6|TRBV5-8|.
CASSPIGMVRSGANVLTF
TGTGCCAGCAGCCCCATTGGGATGGTTCGCTCTGGGGCCAACGTCCTGACTTTC
>.|TRBJ1-2|TRBV5-8|.
CASSAGPIRHGYTF
TGTGCCAGCAGCGCCGGACCCATCCGCCATGGCTACACCTTC
>.|TRBJ2-5|TRBV29-1|.
CSVGRYQETQYF
TGCAGCGTCGGAAGGTACCAAGAGACCCAGTACTTC
>.|TRBJ2-3|TRBV12-5|many
CASGSRRGGTDTQYF
TGTGCTAGTGGTAGCCGTCGCGGTGGAACAGATACGCAGTATTTT
>.|TRBJ1-5|TRBV20-1|.
CSARPGGSTNQPQHF
TGCAGTGCTAGGCCCGGGGGATCCACCAATCAGCCCCAGCATTTT
>TRBD1|TRBJ1-2|TRBV6-6|few
CASSETPDRVYGYTF
TGTGCCAGCAGCGAAACCCCCGACAGGGTCTATGGCTACACCTTC
>TRBD2|TRBJ2-2|TRBV5-1|.
CASSLALAGSNTGELFF
TGCGCCAGCAGCTTGGCGCTAGCGGGGTCTAACACCGGGGAGCTGTTTTTT
>.|TRBJ1-2|TRBV7-8|few
CASSGREDTYGYTF
TGTGCCAGCAGCGGCCGGGAGGACACCTATGGCTACACCTTC
>.|TRBJ2-7|TRBV7-9|few
CASSFEVGEQYF
TGTGCCAGCAGCTTCGAGGTGGGCGAGCAGTACTTC
>.|TRBJ2-5|TRBV21-1|.
CASGSDSPGLKTQYF
TGTGCCAGCGGGTCGGACAGCCCGGGGCTGAAGACCCAGTACTTC
>.|TRBJ1-1|TRBV12-3/TRBV12-4|.
CASSLRLGAGDTEAFF
TGTGCCAGCAGTTTAAGGCTGGGGGCGGGTGACACTGAAGCTTTCTTT
>.|TRBJ2-3|TRBV2|.
CASSVTLDGSSSTDTQYF
TGTGCCAGCAGTGTGACTCTTGACGGCTCTTCTAGCACAGATACGCAGTATTTT
>.|TRBJ2-1|TRBV4-1|few
CASSAPLNEQFF
TGCGCCAGCAGCGCCCCTCTGAATGAGCAGTTCTTC
>TRBD2|TRBJ2-7|TRBV6-5|few
CASSYGGTSGVYEQYF
TGTGCCAGCAGTTATGGCGGGACTAGCGGGGTCTACGAGCAGTACTTC
>.|TRBJ2-2|TRBV12-3/TRBV12-4|.
CASRPPGRGSTGELFF
TGTGCCAGCAGGCCCCCGGGGAGAGGGAGCACCGGGGAGCTGTTTTTT
>.|TRBJ2-1|TRBV7-3|many
CASSSRQGRINEQFF
TGTGCCAGCAGCTCCCGGCAGGGCAGAATCAATGAGCAGTTCTTC
>TRBD1|TRBJ1-1|TRBV7-3|few
CASSVGGANTEAFF
TGTGCCAGCAGCGTAGGGGGCGCGAACACTGAAGCTTTCTTT
>.|TRBJ1-5|TRBV28|few
CASSLLSRNQPQHF
TGTGCCAGCAGTTTACTGTCACGCAATCAGCCCCAGCATTTT
>TRBD2|TRBJ2-1|TRBV6-5|.
CASSSLLAGANEQFF
TGTGCCAGCAGTTCCTTGCTAGCGGGGGCCAATGAGCAGTTCTTC
>.|TRBJ1-1|TRBV3-1|.
CASSQDALNTEAFF
TGTGCCAGCAGCCAAGATGCACTGAACACTGAAGCTTTCTTT
>.|TRBJ2-5|TRBV7-6|few
CASSFTDAETQYF
TGTGCCAGCAGCTTTACAGACGCAGAGACCCAGTACTTC
>.|TRBJ2-1|TRBV20-1|many
CSATGIGADEQFF
TGCAGCGCAACCGGTATAGGGGCAGATGAGCAGTTCTTC
>.|TRBJ2-3|TRBV4-3|few
CATSRDRTDTQYF
TGCGCCACCTCCCGGGATCGCACAGATACGCAGTATTTT
>TRBD1|TRBJ1-2|TRBV5-1|few
CASSPRNDRGLTYGYTF
TGCGCCAGCAGCCCGAGAAATGACAGGGGACTAACCTATGGCTACACCTTC
>.|TRBJ1-2|TRBV4-3|few
CASSQGGGRYGYTF
TGCGCCAGCAGCCAAGGAGGAGGGCGCTATGGCTACACCTTC
>.|TRBJ2-5|TRBV5-1|few
CASSLGARIQETQYF
TGCGCCAGCAGCTTGGGTGCGAGGATCCAAGAGACCCAGTACTTC
>.|TRBJ1-1|TRBV30|few
CAWSVRRLLNTEAFF
TGTGCCTGGAGTGTAAGACGGCTACTGAACACTGAAGCTTTCTTT
>.|TRBJ2-2|TRBV7-2|few
CASSLYETSTGELFF
TGTGCCAGCAGCTTATACGAGACTAGTACCGGGGAGCTGTTTTTT
>TRBD1|TRBJ2-3|TRBV11-2|.
CASSFRQGNTDTQYF
TGTGCCAGCAGCTTCAGACAGGGGAACACAGATACGCAGTATTTT
>.|TRBJ1-6|TRBV10-3|.
CAISESGPPNSPLHF
TGTGCCATCAGTGAGTCCGGGCCTCCGAATTCACCCCTCCACTTT
>.|TRBJ2-3|TRBV20-1|.
CSASGQGGTDTQYF
TGCAGTGCTAGCGGGCAGGGCGGCACAGATACGCAGTATTTT
>TRBD2|TRBJ2-1|TRBV5-1|few
CASRKRGGFPSHNEQFF
TGCGCCAGCAGAAAGCGGGGGGGCTTTCCCTCCCACAATGAGCAGTTCTTC
>.|TRBJ2-2|TRBV7-2|many
CASRFTGTGELFF
TGTGCCAGCAGATTTACAGGCACCGGGGAGCTGTTTTTT
>.|TRBJ2-7|TRBV7-9|.
CASSLASRANEQYF
TGTGCCAGCAGCTTAGCTAGCAGGGCCAACGAGCAGTACTTC
>.|TRBJ1-1|TRBV6-6|.
CASSWIPGRLKNTEAFF
TGTGCCAGCAGTTGGATCCCAGGGAGGTTAAAAAACACTGAAGCTTTCTTT
>TRBD1|TRBJ1-4|TRBV18|.
CASSPLGQGVVATNEKLFF
TGTGCCAGCTCACCATTGGGACAGGGAGTAGTTGCAACTAATGAAAAACTGTTTTTT
>TRBD1|TRBJ1-1|TRBV5-5|.
CASSSMDRINTEAFF
TGTGCCAGCAGCTCGATGGACAGGATAAACACTGAAGCTTTCTTT
>.|TRBJ1-4|TRBV20-1|.
CSASKDEKLFF
TGCAGTGCTAGTAAGGATGAAAAACTGTTTTTT
>.|TRBJ2-5|TRBV6-6|many
CASSYSGQETQYF
TGTGCCAGCAGTTACTCAGGTCAAGAGACCCAGTACTTC
>.|TRBJ2-3|TRBV6-2/TRBV6-3|.
CASSFQNTDTQYF
TGTGCCAGCAGTTTCCAGAACACAGATACGCAGTATTTT
>.|TRBJ1-4|TRBV11-2|.
CASSLEDRVNEKLFF
TGTGCCAGCAGCTTAGAGGACAGAGTTAATGAAAAACTGTTTTTT
>TRBD2|TRBJ2-1|TRBV20-1|.
CSARDRERGRNEQFF
TGCAGTGCTAGAGATCGGGAGCGGGGGAGGAATGAGCAGTTCTTC
>TRBD2|TRBJ2-1|TRBV6-2/TRBV6-3|few
CASERGALDYNEQFF
TGTGCCAGCGAGCGGGGGGCCTTGGACTACAATGAGCAGTTCTTC
>.|TRBJ1-4|TRBV12-3/TRBV12-4|.
CASSLQGGIEKLFF
TGTGCCAGCAGTTTACAGGGTGGGATTGAAAAACTGTTTTTT
>.|TRBJ1-1|TRBV3-1|few
CASSLRDSEAFF
TGTGCCAGCAGCCTACGCGACAGCGAAGCTTTCTTT
>TRBD1|TRBJ2-5|TRBV10-1|few
CASSESGQGSQETQYF
TGCGCCAGCAGTGAGTCAGGACAGGGGTCCCAAGAGACCCAGTACTTC